The entry below describes one T cell receptor (beta chain). The target antigen is unknown. The data were obtained in a study of cytotoxic CD8 clonotypes in ibrutinib-treated CLL. Whole-study results and caveats: Under treatment, the uncommon public clonotypes either contracted or remained stable.

Germline V gene sequence: CDR1 SEHNR, CDR2 FQNEAQ (reference sequence). The CDR3 is 18 amino acids. Trimming shortened V by 10 bases and J by 0 bases, and 24 bases separated the two germline ends. Measured with immunoSEQ multiplex PCR; TCRdb has only the in-frame clones, and not every one. The sample carries 50,000 to 75,000 clones, about 72% recorded once. Specimen: PBMCs, collected after 12 months of ibrutinib treatment. The gene calls are TRBV7-9 and TRBJ2-2; D is tentatively TRBD1 or TRBD2 (7 bases each). The origin of this receptor is a human donor with chronic lymphocytic leukemia. CDR3 region: CATRQGGRVSANTGELFF. As DNA, the CDR3 is TGTGCCACCCGGCAGGGGGGGAGGGTGTCCGCGAACACCGGGGAGCTGTTTTTT.